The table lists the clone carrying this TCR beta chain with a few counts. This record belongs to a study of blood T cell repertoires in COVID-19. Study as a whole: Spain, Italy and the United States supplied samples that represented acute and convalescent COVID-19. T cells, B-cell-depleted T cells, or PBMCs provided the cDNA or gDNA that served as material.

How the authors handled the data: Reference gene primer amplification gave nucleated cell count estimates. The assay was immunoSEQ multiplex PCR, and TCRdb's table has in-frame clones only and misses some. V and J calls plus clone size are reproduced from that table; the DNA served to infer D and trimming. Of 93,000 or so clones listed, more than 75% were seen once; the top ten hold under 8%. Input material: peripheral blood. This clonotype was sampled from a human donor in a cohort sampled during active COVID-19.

The CDR3 region has the DNA TGTGCCAGCAGACCCCAGGGAAAGGGGTATGAGCAGTTCTTC. It translates to CASRPQGKGYEQFF. V and J are TRBV7-6 and TRBJ2-1, with D possibly being TRBD1 (5 bases). V shed 6 bases and J shed 8 bases, with 17 bases lying between them. CDR1 and CDR2 (germline): SGHVS, FNYEAQ. There are 14 residues in the CDR3. The variable domain in full, completed from reference TRBV7-6 and TRBJ2-1, reads GAGVSQSPRYKVTKRGQDVALRCDPISGHVSLYWYRQALGQGPEFLTYFNYEAQQDKSGLPNDRFSAERPEGSISTLTIQRTEQRDSAMYRCASRPQGKGYEQFFGPGTRLTVL.